This T cell receptor (beta chain) was sequenced during a study of shared clonotypes between healthy human individuals. Overall study context: Researchers assigned three CD4 naive, three CD4 memory, two CD8 naive and one CD8 memory plate to each donor. The study's findings and limits: Estimated richness was generally greater in naive than memory subsets.

The germline gives CDR1 MGHRA, CDR2 YSYEKL. Trimming took off 0 bases at V and 10 bases at J, with 12 bases between the two ends. The CDR3 totals 13 residues. Using approximately 200 ng DNA, some 30,000 T cell genomes, the sorted-subset replicate PCRs were run. Sequencing was performed with immunoSEQ multiplex PCR; in TCRdb, only in-frame clones are kept and a portion is missing. Altogether approximately 1,000,000 clones are present, approximately 80% being singletons, with the ten largest covering approximately 0.95%. The donors were all Caucasian adults (living in Nashville, Tennessee). For this clone: The antigen is unknown.

The sequenced sample consisted of memory CD4+ T cells from PBMCs. Subset: CD45RA-negative fraction. The TCR sequence derives from a man between 18 and 35 years old in good health. Some clones in this sample may be carry-over from other donors' samples. The rearrangement joins TRBV4-1 to TRBJ2-5; D not certain. The CDR3 sequence: CASSQESLPVQYF. The CDR3 DNA reads as TGCGCCAGCAGCCAAGAGAGCCTGCCAGTCCAGTACTTC.